The T cell receptor beta chain under discussion was sequenced for a study of T cell changes during pregnancy in multiple sclerosis. TCRdb keeps only in-frame clones here, not all; method: immunoSEQ multiplex PCR. The sample contains about 61,000 clones, approximately 88% of which appear only once. The CDR3 has 14 amino acids. V dropped 5 bases and J dropped 2 bases, with 10 bases sitting between them. Germline loops: CDR1 SEHNR, CDR2 FQNEAQ (reference sequence). The TCR sequence derives from a female donor with multiple sclerosis, enrolled in a pregnancy study. This chain uses TRBV7-9 with TRBJ1-3, with D tentatively TRBD1 (6 bases). The material sequenced was peripheral blood, taken in the first trimester of pregnancy. The CDR3 region is CASSPTGTGNTIYF. In nucleotides, the CDR3 is TGTGCCAGCAGCCCGACAGGAACTGGAAACACCATATATTTT.